The rows below give T cell receptor beta chains drawn from one sample of a study of vaccination and CD4 T cells after COVID-19. These receptors lack a known antigen. MiXCR, run by TCRdb on the PCR reads, gives a single entry per CDR3 protein. The table has 5,500 to 7,000 distinct CDR3 sequences, 40% to 55% seen once. Material for sequencing was CD4+ T cells from blood, cultured in vitro. These receptors all come from a human donor in good health. Each CDR3 is given with its conserved first and last residue. Each record gives: V gene, D gene, J gene, CDR3 protein. D genes are given only for firm matches.

TRBV7-2	NA	TRBJ2-7	CASSLIRARYEQYF
TRBV28	NA	TRBJ2-5	CASGEGVETQYF
TRBV12-3/TRBV12-4	NA	TRBJ2-2	CASRDPGELFF
TRBV7-6	TRBD1	TRBJ1-1	CASSNRGGDTEAFF
TRBV27	NA	TRBJ1-5	CASSKRPSNQPQHF
TRBV6-1	TRBD2	TRBJ2-1	CASNPILGLAGVNEQFF
TRBV7-9	NA	TRBJ2-7	CASSLVFRPAYEQYF
TRBV9	NA	TRBJ2-2	CASSTGANTGELFF
TRBV15	NA	TRBJ1-5	CATRLGRDDQPQHF
TRBV12-3/TRBV12-4	NA	TRBJ1-6	CASRMTGANSPLHF
TRBV25-1	TRBD1	TRBJ2-7	CASSLTAGTASYEQYF
TRBV4-3	NA	TRBJ2-5	CASSQDWGGLLETQYF
TRBV10-3	NA	TRBJ2-1	CAIMAGAGNEQFF
TRBV20-1	TRBD2	TRBJ2-1	CSARGLAGGVEQFF
TRBV14	NA	TRBJ1-2	CASSFYVGDGYTF
TRBV14	NA	TRBJ1-6	CASSPYGGRRDSPLHF
TRBV4-1	TRBD1	TRBJ1-1	CASSQEGRAGGFPEAFF
TRBV12-3/TRBV12-4	TRBD1	TRBJ1-1	CASSLGTVLTEAFF
TRBV2	NA	TRBJ2-3	CASSDGRGPDTQYF
TRBV7-2	TRBD2	TRBJ2-5	CASSLAGRGGLETQYF
TRBV27	NA	TRBJ1-2	CASGRAGAYGYTF
TRBV7-8	NA	TRBJ2-7	CASSLATFHYEQYF
TRBV6-1	NA	TRBJ2-7	CASSHTLDEQYF
TRBV7-2	NA	TRBJ1-2	CASSSSINMDGYGYTF
TRBV20-1	NA	TRBJ1-6	CSARTGRNNSPLHF
TRBV6-5	NA	TRBJ2-7	CASSYGGKSYEQYF
TRBV20-1	NA	TRBJ1-5	CSAKKGQFNSNQPQHF
TRBV30	TRBD1	TRBJ1-5	CAWSTQGGNQPQHF
TRBV27	NA	TRBJ2-1	CASSFRPGLGGNEQFF
TRBV5-1	TRBD1	TRBJ1-2	CASSLGQGSGYTF
TRBV30	TRBD1	TRBJ1-2	CAWTRQGAGGYTF
TRBV7-2	NA	TRBJ2-3	CASSFQDYRDTQYF